A selection of T cell receptor beta chains follows, all from one sample in a study of a mutant IDH1 vaccine in newly diagnosed glioma. Their specific antigens are unknown. TCRdb's table, derived via immunoSEQ multiplex PCR, lists solely in-frame clones and lacks some. Of 35,000 to 55,000 clones listed, around 81% are singletons. The input for sequencing was PBMCs, taken from a glioma patient whose treatment included an IDH1 peptide vaccine. These receptor sequences come from a woman in her 40s with glioma. Some clones in this sample may be carry-over from other donors' samples. Both conserved end residues are part of each CDR3. The D gene is left open where the match is weak. The size of a clone is reported for some rows only, either as once, few or many, or as a class for expanded clones.

D	size	V	J	length	CDR3	DNA
TRBD2	-	TRBV7-8	TRBJ2-2	17	CASSLRLAGDSGGELFF	TGTGCCAGCAGCTTAAGACTAGCGGGAGACTCGGGCGGGGAGCTGTTTTTT
-	-	TRBV7-9	TRBJ2-7	13	CASSSPGPYEQYF	TGTGCCAGCTCTTCCCCGGGTCCCTACGAGCAGTACTTC
-	-	TRBV19	TRBJ1-2	15	CASTARGAGRNGYTF	TGTGCCAGTACGGCCCGGGGGGCAGGTCGGAATGGCTACACCTTC
-	-	TRBV6-5	TRBJ2-7	13	CASSGGLGYEQYF	TGTGCCAGCAGCGGGGGTCTCGGGTACGAGCAGTACTTC
-	few	TRBV27	TRBJ1-4	15	CASSARRGRGEKLFF	TGTGCCAGCAGTGCCCGAAGGGGTCGGGGGGAAAAACTGTTTTTT
TRBD1	-	TRBV2	TRBJ2-7	13	CAILQGSSYEQYF	TGTGCCATCTTACAGGGGAGCTCCTACGAGCAGTACTTC
-	-	TRBV7-2	TRBJ1-1	12	CASSFSDTEAFF	TGTGCCAGCAGCTTTTCCGACACTGAAGCTTTCTTT
TRBD1	-	TRBV7-2	TRBJ1-2	16	CASSPDREGRLYGYTF	TGTGCCAGCAGCCCAGACAGGGAGGGAAGACTCTATGGCTACACCTTC
-	-	TRBV18	TRBJ2-2	13	CASSPDTSGELFF	TGTGCCAGCTCGCCCGACACTTCCGGGGAGCTGTTTTTT
-	-	TRBV4-2	TRBJ1-5	15	CASSQDGDGNQPQHF	TGTGCCAGCAGCCAAGATGGGGACGGGAATCAGCCCCAGCATTTT
-	-	TRBV14	TRBJ2-1	15	CASSHGLVGYNEQFF	TGTGCCAGCAGCCACGGGCTCGTGGGGTACAATGAGCAGTTCTTC
-	-	TRBV18	TRBJ1-4	11	CASSGGQKLFF	TGTGCCAGCTCAGGTGGGCAAAAACTGTTTTTT
TRBD1	-	TRBV2	TRBJ2-7	13	CASSSDRVYEQYF	TGTGCCAGCAGTTCCGACAGGGTCTACGAGCAGTACTTC
-	-	TRBV20-1	TRBJ2-3	11	CSAREWDTQYF	TGCAGTGCTAGGGAATGGGATACGCAGTATTTT
-	-	TRBV5-6	TRBJ2-7	14	CASSGVGGPSEQYF	TGTGCCAGCAGCGGGGTGGGGGGGCCGTCCGAGCAGTACTTC
-	few	TRBV4-1	TRBJ1-6	16	CASSQGVLPPNSPLHF	TGCGCCAGCAGCCAAGGAGTGCTACCGCCGAATTCACCCCTCCACTTT
-	medium-sized	TRBV29-1	TRBJ2-3	13	CSVIDGSTDTQYF	TGCAGCGTCATCGACGGGAGCACAGATACGCAGTATTTT
-	-	TRBV18	TRBJ1-1	15	CASSPGTGAETEAFF	TGTGCCAGCTCACCGGGAACGGGGGCTGAAACTGAAGCTTTCTTT
-	-	TRBV6-5	TRBJ1-5	13	CASRQGSHQPQHF	TGTGCCAGCAGACAGGGATCCCATCAGCCCCAGCATTTT
-	-	TRBV28	TRBJ2-2	13	CATKLINTGELFF	TGTGCCACCAAACTAATAAACACCGGGGAGCTGTTTTTT
-	-	TRBV6-1	TRBJ2-7	15	CASSAPGRAPYEQYF	TGTGCCAGCAGTGCCCCAGGGCGGGCTCCCTACGAGCAGTACTTC
-	-	TRBV28	TRBJ2-3	14	CASSFGVGGDTQYF	TGTGCCAGCAGTTTTGGGGTAGGTGGAGATACGCAGTATTTT
-	-	TRBV21-1	TRBJ1-1	15	CASSARDRDDTEAFF	TGTGCCAGCAGCGCCCGGGACAGAGATGACACTGAAGCTTTCTTT
TRBD2	-	TRBV7-2	TRBJ2-3	17	CASSLQRASGITDTQYF	TGTGCCAGCAGCTTACAGCGGGCTAGCGGGATCACAGATACGCAGTATTTT
-	-	TRBV7-2	TRBJ1-2	13	CASSRTYNYGYTF	TGTGCCAGCAGCCGAACATATAACTATGGCTACACCTTC
-	-	TRBV30	TRBJ2-7	14	CAWSNGTPLLHRYF	TGTGCCTGGAGTAACGGGACTCCCCTCCTACATAGGTACTTC
-	-	TRBV2	TRBJ1-3	14	CASLVTASGNTIYF	TGTGCCAGCCTCGTGACAGCCTCTGGAAACACCATATATTTT
-	-	TRBV5-1	TRBJ2-7	15	CASSLGFGALYEQYF	TGCGCCAGCAGCTTGGGGTTTGGGGCCTTATACGAGCAGTACTTC
TRBD1	-	TRBV19	TRBJ1-5	16	CASSTGTGYSNQPQHF	TGTGCCAGTAGTACCGGGACAGGGTATAGCAATCAGCCCCAGCATTTT
-	-	TRBV5-1	TRBJ1-1	13	CASSSTRNTEAFF	TGCGCCAGCAGCTCCACACGGAACACTGAAGCTTTCTTT
-	-	TRBV4-3	TRBJ1-2	14	CASSRTAANYGYTF	TGCGCCAGCAGCCGTACAGCGGCCAACTATGGCTACACCTTC
-	-	TRBV5-1	TRBJ2-4	18	CASSLVAVIAAAKNIQYF	TGCGCCAGCAGCTTGGTTGCTGTTATAGCCGCGGCCAAAAACATTCAGTACTTC
-	few	TRBV10-3	TRBJ2-2	11	CAVAGSGELFF	TGTGCCGTGGCGGGGTCCGGGGAGCTGTTTTTT
-	-	TRBV29-1	TRBJ2-3	11	CSVAGTDTQYF	TGCAGCGTTGCGGGGACAGATACGCAGTATTTT
-	-	TRBV4-3	TRBJ1-1	13	CASSQDWNTEAFF	TGCGCCAGCAGCCAAGATTGGAACACTGAAGCTTTCTTT
TRBD1	-	TRBV7-9	TRBJ1-5	14	CASSPGGAGQPQHF	TGTGCCAGCAGCCCAGGGGGCGCTGGGCAGCCCCAGCATTTT
TRBD1	-	TRBV19	TRBJ1-2	15	CASSIGRDRADGYTF	TGTGCCAGTAGTATAGGCCGGGACAGGGCGGATGGCTACACCTTC